These 25 T cell receptor beta chains were all obtained from the same sample, sequenced in a study of blood T cell repertoires in COVID-19. The table came from immunoSEQ multiplex PCR; TCRdb's copy has only in-frame clones and leaves some out. The data show approximately 60,000 clones, around 76% seen once. Material: peripheral blood. These receptor sequences come from a human donor in a cohort sampled during active COVID-19.

This sequence joins TRBV6-2 or TRBV6-3 and TRBJ2-3; D is perhaps TRBD2 (5 bases). Germline V gives CDR1 MNHEY, CDR2 SVGEGT. The CDR3 spans 15 residues. Trimming stripped 0 bases from V and 2 bases from J, with 9 bases between. CDR3: CASSYSIRDTDTQYF. Written as DNA, the CDR3 is TGTGCCAGCAGTTACTCGATTCGGGACACAGATACGCAGTATTTT.

A few counts support this clone. CDR3 DNA sequence: TGTGCCAGCAGCGGACGGCGGGCCGGGGAGCTGTTTTTT. Translating gives CASSGRRAGELFF. This chain connects TRBV12-3 or TRBV12-4 to TRBJ2-2; possibly TRBD2 for D (5 bases). CDR3 length: 13 residues. Trimming stripped 6 bases from V and 6 bases from J, with 11 bases between.

The V and J genes are TRBV2 and TRBJ1-4; 7 bases map to TRBD1. Germline V gene data show CDR1 as SNHLY and CDR2 as FYNNEI. This CDR3 is built from 14 residues. J gave up 4 bases and V 6 bases, and 5 bases lay outside the gene matches. CDR3 in DNA: TGTGCCAGCAGGGTGGGACAGCTTAATGAAAAACTGTTTTTT. It translates to CASRVGQLNEKLFF.

The chain has TRBV7-3 and TRBJ2-2; D ambiguous. The CDR3 has 13 amino acids. With 4 bases removed from V and 4 bases from J, the gap between germline ends came to 7 bases. Germline CDR1 reads SGHTA; CDR2 reads FQGTGA. CDR3 sequence reads: CASSSVVTGELFF. The CDR3 coding sequence is TGTGCCAGCAGCTCTGTCGTCACCGGGGAGCTGTTTTTT.

The chain is built from TRBV7-3 and TRBJ2-2, with 10 bases identical to TRBD1. The length of the CDR3 is 17 residues. Germline-derived CDR1 and CDR2 are SGHTA and FQGTGA. The V gene end was trimmed by 5 bases and the J gene end by 3 bases; junction bases not matched to a gene: 9. CDR3 nucleotide sequence: TGTGCCAGCAGCGTCTCCGGGACAGGGGTAGACACCGGGGAGCTGTTTTTT. Protein sequence: CASSVSGTGVDTGELFF.

The rearrangement uses TRBV7-6 and TRBJ1-1; 8 bases agree with TRBD1. The germline V gene encodes CDR1 SGHVS and CDR2 FNYEAQ. There are 18 residues in the CDR3. V was pared by 5 bases and J by 8 bases, with 22 bases of the junction left unmatched. CDR3 in DNA: TGTGCCAGCAGCCTAACTATCACAGGGGGGTTCCGAGAGTGGGAAGCTTTCTTT. Its translation is CASSLTITGGFREWEAFF.

This chain connects TRBV5-8 to TRBJ2-2, with a weak D call TRBD1 (6 bases). CDR1 is SGHTS, CDR2 YDEGEE, per germline. Trimming took 4 bases from V and 5 from J, leaving 18 bases between them. CDR3 length: 16 residues. The CDR3 is CASSLHPRGETGELFF. CDR3 DNA: TGTGCCAGCAGCCTACACCCCAGGGGTGAGACCGGGGAGCTGTTTTTT.

This clone has a count of ten or more. The V and J genes are TRBV15 and TRBJ2-3; the match to TRBD2 covers 10 bases. Germline CDR1 is LNHNV and CDR2 is YYDKDF (reference sequence). The CDR3 runs to 16 residues. The trim removed 3 bases at V and 4 bases at J, leaving 7 bases unmatched. The CDR3 reads CATSRASGGGSDTQYF. The DNA of the CDR3 is TGTGCCACCAGCAGGGCTAGCGGGGGTGGCTCAGATACGCAGTATTTT.

The V and J genes are TRBV25-1 and TRBJ1-1, with 8 bases lining up with TRBD1. The CDR3 is 15 residues long. Per germline, CDR1 MGHDK and CDR2 SYGVNS. V shed 6 bases, J shed 12 bases, and the junction held 18 bases outside the gene matches. CDR3 amino acids: CASRAPGQVAVVTFF. Written as DNA, the CDR3 is TGTGCCAGCAGAGCCCCGGGACAGGTCGCTGTTGTCACTTTCTTT.

This chain joins TRBV28 and TRBJ1-1; TRBD1 agrees at 7 bases. The CDR3 has 13 residues. In germline, CDR1 is MDHEN, CDR2 SYDVKM. Trimming at V came to 6 bases and at J to 5 bases, leaving 6 bases not matched to a gene. The CDR3, as DNA: TGTGCCAGCAGCGCAGGGGGAAGTACTGAAGCTTTCTTT. Its protein is CASSAGGSTEAFF.

The chain joins TRBV30 to TRBJ2-6; 8 bases fit TRBD1. Losses at the gene ends were 4 bases for V and 0 bases for J; bases not matched to a gene: 14. The CDR3 extends over 19 amino acids. Germline V gives CDR1 GTSNPN, CDR2 SVGIG (reference sequence). This CDR3 is CAWTPLGRGPSSGANVLTF. The CDR3 DNA reads TGTGCCTGGACCCCCTTGGGCAGGGGGCCTAGCTCTGGGGCCAACGTCCTGACTTTC.

The chain is built from TRBV2 and TRBJ2-3, with D maybe TRBD2 (5 bases). The CDR3 is made up of 13 amino acids. Germline CDR1 and CDR2: SNHLY and FYNNEI. Trimming took off 6 bases at V and 0 bases at J, with 7 bases between the two ends. CDR3 region: CASREDSTDTQYF. DNA for the CDR3: TGTGCCAGCAGGGAGGACAGCACAGATACGCAGTATTTT.

In its sample, this clone was seen once. The V and J genes are TRBV7-3 and TRBJ2-3; TRBD2 matches 14 bases. Germline assignment: CDR1 SGHTA and CDR2 FQGTGA. The junction had 11 bases not matched to a gene; V was cut back by 5 bases and J by 1 base. The CDR3 covers 19 residues. The CDR3 region has the DNA TGTGCCAGCAGCCCAACCGCCGGGACTAGCGGGGGCCGCACAGATACGCAGTATTTT. It encodes CASSPTAGTSGGRTDTQYF.

The chain recombines TRBV5-4 with TRBJ2-3; TRBD1 matches at 7 bases. In germline, CDR1 is SGHNT, CDR2 YYREEE (reference sequence). This CDR3 is 18 amino acids long. V lost 3 bases to trimming and J lost 4 bases; unmatched junction nucleotides: 17. The CDR3 region has the DNA TGTGCCAGCAGCTCTAGACAGGGTAGAGGCCCCCGGGCAGATACGCAGTATTTT. Its translation: CASSSRQGRGPRADTQYF.

This clone appeared a few times. The chain links TRBV7-2 to TRBJ2-2; D possibly corresponds to TRBD1 (6 bases). In germline, CDR1 is SGHTA, CDR2 FQGNSA. The CDR3 contains 14 residues. Trimming pared 8 bases from V and 7 bases from J, leaving 17 bases between. The CDR3 protein is CASGGRQVVGELFF. CDR3 DNA sequence: TGTGCCAGCGGGGGAAGACAGGTTGTCGGGGAGCTGTTTTTT.

The rearrangement uses TRBV2 and TRBJ1-5; D is possibly TRBD1 (6 bases). Germline CDR1 reads SNHLY; CDR2 reads FYNNEI. The V gene lost 4 bases and the J gene lost 0 bases, with 10 bases spanning the gap. This CDR3 region has 15 residues. This chain's CDR3 is CASSGGHLSNQPQHF. The CDR3 DNA follows: TGTGCCAGCAGTGGGGGACATCTTAGCAATCAGCCCCAGCATTTT. Supplemented by reference TRBV2 and TRBJ1-5, the full variable domain reads EPEVTQTPSHQVTQMGQEVILRCVPISNHLYFYWYRQILGQKVEFLVSFYNNEISEKSEIFDDQFSVERPDGSNFTLKIRSTKLEDSAMYFCASSGGHLSNQPQHFGDGTRLSIL.

This clone was counted between two and nine times. The gene calls are TRBV3-1 (or the pseudogene TRBV3-2) and TRBJ1-6, with 7 bases identical to TRBD1. There are 16 residues in the CDR3. After removal of 3 bases from V and 5 bases from J, the junction contained 7 bases not matched to a gene. Germline assignment: CDR1 LGHDT and CDR2 YNNKEL (reference sequence). The CDR3 nucleotides are TGTGCCAGCAGCCATTTAGGACAGGCGAATAATTCACCCCTCCACTTT. This gives the protein CASSHLGQANNSPLHF.

The V and J genes are TRBV7-9 and TRBJ2-4; TRBD1 agrees at 7 bases. J gave up 3 bases and V 5 bases, and 7 bases lay outside the gene matches. This CDR3 is built from 15 residues. Germline CDR1 SEHNR, CDR2 FQNEAQ (reference sequence). The CDR3: CASSQRGGGKNIQYF. The CDR3 DNA is TGTGCCAGCAGCCAACGAGGGGGCGGCAAAAACATTCAGTACTTC.

This chain joins TRBV5-5 and TRBJ2-5; TRBD1 matches 7 bases. Looked up from germline, CDR1 is SGHKS and CDR2 is YYEKEE (reference sequence). The ends lost 5 bases at V and 5 bases at J; junction bases unmatched: 12. This CDR3 has 15 amino acids. Here the CDR3 reads CASSLQGSLLETQYF. CDR3 sequence (DNA): TGTGCCAGCAGTCTACAGGGGAGTCTTCTCGAGACCCAGTACTTC.

This rearrangement joins TRBV5-1 to TRBJ2-2; the D gene is possibly TRBD2 (5 bases). The germline V gene encodes CDR1 SGHRS and CDR2 YFSETQ. V was trimmed by 0 bases and J by 5 bases, leaving 8 bases between them. This CDR3 comprises 14 residues. The CDR3 DNA sequence: TGCGCCAGCAGCTTGGGTCGGAGGACCGGGGAGCTGTTTTTT. Translated, it gives CASSLGRRTGELFF.

V gene TRBV7-9 combines with J gene TRBJ2-7, with 10 bases identical to TRBD1. There are 15 residues in the CDR3. With 3 bases clipped from V and 0 bases from J, the junction kept 2 bases outside the gene matches. Per the germline V gene, CDR1 is SEHNR and CDR2 is FQNEAQ (reference sequence). The CDR3 region has the DNA TGTGCCAGCAGCTTGTGGACAGGGGGCTCCTACGAGCAGTACTTC. As protein: CASSLWTGGSYEQYF.

The chain links TRBV5-1 to TRBJ2-5, with 7 positions matching TRBD2. This CDR3 region has 14 residues. CDR1 SGHRS and CDR2 YFSETQ come from the germline V gene. V gave up 2 bases and J gave up 0 bases; unmatched junction bases: 1. The CDR3 region is CASSFLADQETQYF. The CDR3, as DNA: TGCGCCAGCAGCTTCCTAGCGGACCAAGAGACCCAGTACTTC.

V is TRBV5-1 and J is TRBJ2-5; D perhaps matches TRBD1 (5 bases). This CDR3 spans 14 amino acids. V was cut by 2 bases and J by 1 base, with 9 bases left in between. Germline CDR1 reads SGHRS; CDR2 reads YFSETQ. The CDR3 is CASSFTGIQETQYF. DNA of the CDR3: TGCGCCAGCAGCTTCACAGGTATCCAAGAGACCCAGTACTTC. Combining the CDR3 with reference TRBV5-1 and TRBJ2-5 gives the whole variable domain KAGVTQTPRYLIKTRGQQVTLSCSPISGHRSVSWYQQTPGQGLQFLFEYFSETQRNKGNFPGRFSGRQFSNSRSEMNVSTLELGDSALYLCASSFTGIQETQYFGPGTRLLVL.

This clone was observed a handful of times. The chain links TRBV27 to TRBJ1-2; a weak D match, TRBD1 (6 bases). The germline V gene has CDR1 MNHEY and CDR2 SMNVEV (reference sequence). The CDR3 has 16 amino acids. V lost 5 bases to trimming and J lost 5 bases, with 21 bases between them. CDR3 in amino acids: CASSPNRGQQGYGYTF. The CDR3 DNA reads TGTGCCAGCAGTCCTAATAGGGGACAACAGGGATATGGCTACACCTTC.

The DNA of the CDR3 is TGTGCCAGCAGCTTGGTACCGGGGGGTACAGATACGCAGTATTTT. Its protein is CASSLVPGGTDTQYF. The chain links TRBV5-4 to TRBJ2-3, with 7 bases matching TRBD2. With V trimmed by 0 bases and J by 3 bases, 4 bases remained unmatched. Germline V gives CDR1 SGHNT, CDR2 YYREEE (reference sequence). This CDR3 is 15 amino acids long.